This T cell receptor (beta chain) was identified in a study of CD8 T cells in ankylosing spondylitis. Study results and limitations: Disease-linked clones, CD8+, were relatively rare in peripheral blood. Apparently characteristic of ankylosing spondylitis blood was a TCR beta motif (about eight highly homologous variants). Previously reported in reactive arthritis synovial fluid and blood were some of the motif variants. Within matched ankylosing spondylitis synovial fluid, disease-linked clones were reportedly significantly enriched.

As concerns this clonotype: Its antigen is not identified.

TCRdb processed the 5' RACE reads anew with MiXCR; each CDR3 protein has one entry. The sample lists a few hundred thousand distinct CDR3 sequences; less than 25% were seen once. The CDR3 sequence is 16 residues long. Germline V gene sequence: CDR1 MNHEY, CDR2 SMNVEV (reference sequence). V lost 3 bases to trimming and J lost 3 bases; unmatched junction nucleotides: 8. This receptor was identified in a female donor with ankylosing spondylitis or in good health (not recorded which). Material for sequencing was blood, either unsorted or a sorted T cell fraction (not recorded which). J is TRBJ2-4 and V is TRBV27; 7 nucleotides agree with TRBD2. The CDR3 here is CASSFLPGGGKNIQYF. Written as DNA, the CDR3 is TGTGCCAGCAGTTTCCTTCCGGGGGGAGGCAAAAACATTCAGTACTTC.